These 4 T cell receptor beta chains came from one sample sequenced in a study of metastatic and nonmetastatic thyroid tumors. No treatment of any kind had been given to any patient before thyroid surgery. Using MiXCR, TCRdb reanalyzed the PCR reads. The top ten clones hold roughly 14% of a sample with roughly 44,000 clones, around 24% of them seen once. The sample comprised tumor tissue. The source is a female donor with papillary thyroid cancer or a benign thyroid nodule (not recorded which). Some clones in this sample may be carry-over from other donors' samples.

The rearrangement links TRBV3-1 to TRBJ2-3; unclear D gene. Trimming took off 1 base at V and 5 bases at J, with 7 bases between the two ends. In germline, CDR1 is LGHDT, CDR2 YNNKEL (reference sequence). CDR3 length: 13 residues. The DNA of the CDR3 is TGTGCCAGCAGCCAAGCGGGCCGAGATACGCAGTATTTT. The encoded protein is CASSQAGRDTQYF.

This clone was observed many times. A much larger clone lies one base from this, so it may be a read error. In the same sample, other DNA sequences code for this CDR3. This chain links TRBV2 with TRBJ1-1; the D is unclear. This CDR3 contains 11 residues. Per the germline V gene, CDR1 is SNHLY and CDR2 is FYNNEI. CDR3: CASSLDGEAFF. The CDR3 DNA sequence: TGCGCCAGCAGTTTGGACGGTGAAGCTTTCTTT.

The CDR3 DNA follows: TGTGCCAGCAGCTTGGCAGGACTAGCTCCCGCCAATGAGCAGTTCTTC. This codes for CASSLAGLAPANEQFF. V is TRBV5-4 and J is TRBJ2-1, with 8 bases aligning to TRBD2. The length of the CDR3 is 16 residues. The V segment lost 0 bases and the J segment 6 bases; nucleotides outside the gene matches: 8. Germline CDR1 reads SGHNT; CDR2 reads YYREEE (reference sequence). The full variable domain, completed using reference TRBV5-4 and TRBJ2-1, is ETGVTQSPTHLIKTRGQQVTLRCSSQSGHNTVSWYQQALGQGPQFIFQYYREEENGRGNFPPRFSGLQFPNYSSELNVNALELDDSALYLCASSLAGLAPANEQFFGPGTRLTVL.

Remarks on this clone: A much larger clone differs from this one at a single base, so this may be a read error. The limits of the CDR3 on the DNA are not certain, so only TCRdb's listed CDR3 is given. This rearrangement joins TRBV20-1 to TRBJ2-5. The CDR3 spans 12 residues, counting both ends. Germline lookup yields CDR1 DFQATT and CDR2 SNEGSKA (reference sequence). CDR3 in amino acids: CSAYSCQETQYF.